What follows are 10 T cell receptor beta chains derived from one specimen sequenced in a study of spatial heterogeneity in lung cancer. Time point defined: blood at routine non-recurrence follow-up after resection. Whole RNA came from tumor, nontumor lung or frozen PBMC and was sequenced without being sorted. TCRdb re-derived calls from the 5' RACE reads in MiXCR, one entry per CDR3 protein. Of about 52,000 distinct CDR3 sequences listed, under 8% are singletons. The input for sequencing was PBMCs, taken at follow-up. The receptors were sampled from a female donor with early-stage non-small cell lung cancer.

This clonotype came up many times. This chain uses TRBV28 with TRBJ2-4; D is unclear. V shed 5 bases and J shed 0 bases, with 20 bases lying between them. Germline assignment: CDR1 MDHEN and CDR2 SYDVKM. This CDR3 has 18 amino acids. The CDR3 DNA follows: TGTGCCAGCAGTATGGATTTTTATACCACCGTAGCCAAAAACATTCAGTACTTC. Translating it yields CASSMDFYTTVAKNIQYF. Looking up the rest from reference TRBV28 and TRBJ2-4 gives the full variable domain: DVKVTQSSRYLVKRTGEKVFLECVQDMDHENMFWYRQDPGLGLRLIYFSYDVKMKEKGDIPEGYSVSREKKERFSLILESASTNQTSMYLCASSMDFYTTVAKNIQYFGAGTRLSVL.

This clonotype has a handful of counts. The chain has TRBV18 and TRBJ2-7; no clear D gene. This CDR3 has 13 amino acids. Germline V CDR1 and CDR2: KGHSH, LQKENI. The V end was cut by 6 bases, the J end by 0 bases, with 9 bases between. The CDR3 nucleotides are TGTGCCAGCTCTCCTCAGAGCTCCTACGAGCAGTACTTC. It encodes CASSPQSSYEQYF.

This clonotype has at least ten counts. The genes are TRBV27 and TRBJ2-7; 9 bases fit TRBD1. The CDR3 loop spans 14 amino acids. V trimming: 4 bases; J trimming: 5 bases; junction bases outside the gene matches: 6. The germline CDR1 and CDR2 sequences are MNHEY and SMNVEV (reference sequence). The CDR3 region is CASSSRQGENEQYF. CDR3 nucleotides: TGTGCCAGCAGTTCGCGACAGGGGGAGAACGAGCAGTACTTC.

This clonotype was seen a few times. The chain joins TRBV20-1 to TRBJ2-7; 9 bases line up with TRBD1. V was pared by 2 bases and J by 0 bases, with 5 bases of the junction left unmatched. The CDR3 has 15 amino acids. Looked up from germline, CDR1 is DFQATT and CDR2 is SNEGSKA (reference sequence). The CDR3 here is CSARSGTGTSYEQYF. The CDR3 DNA sequence: TGCAGTGCTAGAAGCGGGACAGGGACCTCCTACGAGCAGTACTTC.

This rearrangement joins TRBV6-1 to TRBJ2-7; D is possibly TRBD1 (5 bases). Germline lookup yields CDR1 MNHNS and CDR2 SASEGT. This CDR3 contains 13 residues. The V end was cut by 4 bases, the J end by 4 bases, with 11 bases between. CDR3 in amino acids: CASSGRQFYEQYF. The CDR3 DNA reads TGTGCCAGCAGTGGACGACAGTTTTACGAGCAGTACTTC.

This clonotype was picked up many times. V usage is TRBV7-2 and J usage is TRBJ2-1; 16 nucleotides align to TRBD2. Germline CDR1 reads SGHTA; CDR2 reads FQGNSA. The CDR3 has 16 residues. The V segment lost 5 bases and the J segment 16 bases; nucleotides outside the gene matches: 14. The CDR3 protein is CASSPYSGTSGGAVFF. CDR3 nucleotides: TGTGCCAGCAGCCCGTACTCCGGGACTAGCGGGGGGGCAGTTTTCTTC.

This clonotype has at least ten counts. The V call is TRBV10-3, the J call TRBJ2-3, with D perhaps matching TRBD2 (6 bases). The CDR3 runs 16 residues. Germline V CDR1 and CDR2: ENHRY, SYGVKD. V lost 6 bases and J lost 5, with 21 bases in between. The CDR3 loop reads CAISEGRIQKVDTQYF. The DNA of the CDR3 is TGTGCCATCAGCGAGGGGAGGATACAGAAAGTAGATACGCAGTATTTT.

This clonotype was picked up one time. A much larger clone is a single base away; this may be a read error. V gene TRBV20-1 combines with J gene TRBJ2-3; a possible D gene is TRBD1 (7 bases). This CDR3 comprises 15 residues. Deletions cut 6 bases from V and 0 bases from J, with 16 bases between. CDR1 DFQATT and CDR2 SNEGSKA come from the germline V gene (reference sequence). The CDR3 DNA follows: TGCAGTGCCGCCAGCAGGGGGGCGAGCACAGATACGCAGTATTTT. Its translation: CSAASRGASTDTQYF.

Comments on this clonotype: A much larger clone differs by one base, so this may be a read error. The V and J genes are TRBV7-2 and TRBJ2-5; the D gene is possibly TRBD1 (6 bases). Germline V gene data show CDR1 as SGHTA and CDR2 as FQGNSA. There are 15 residues in the CDR3. CDR3 nucleotide sequence: TGTGCCAGCAGCTTTTTGGGGGCCCTACAAGTGACCCAGTACTTC. Residues: CASSFLGALQVTQYF.

This clonotype came up many times. The chain combines TRBV4-3 with TRBJ1-3; D uncertain. V gave up 0 bases and J gave up 7 bases, with 10 bases separating them. The CDR3 runs 14 residues. Germline V lookup: CDR1 LGHNA, CDR2 YSLEER. The CDR3 DNA follows: TGCGCCAGCAGCCAAGAAGGGCAGTCGAACACCATATATTTT. It encodes CASSQEGQSNTIYF.